Below are 4 T cell receptor beta chains sequenced from a single sample in a study of T cells in Graves' hyperthyroidism and ophthalmopathy. Researchers took RNA transcripts and amplified the TCR beta CDR3 regions from them. The TCR CDR3 was amplified in a first-round RT-PCR using the HTBI primer set. TCRdb fed the multiplex PCR reads into MiXCR, producing one record per CDR3 protein. Here the sample spans about 500,000 distinct CDR3 sequences, 15% to 20% being singletons. The source material was blood. The source is a woman aged 30 to 39 with Graves' ophthalmopathy.

This clonotype was seen at least ten times. J is TRBJ2-1 and V is TRBV20-1; 9 nucleotides align to TRBD1. V was pared by 3 bases and J by 7 bases, with 13 bases of the junction left unmatched. The CDR3 has 16 residues. In germline, CDR1 is DFQATT, CDR2 SNEGSKA (reference sequence). Written as DNA, the CDR3 is TGCAGTGCTAGCGATAGTAAACAGGGGGCTTTAAATGAGCAGTTCTTC. Residues: CSASDSKQGALNEQFF.

In its sample, this clonotype was seen many times. The chain joins TRBV28 to TRBJ2-2, with D possibly called TRBD1 or TRBD2 (6 bases each). Trimming removed 5 bases from V and 4 bases from J, with 14 bases in between. Germline CDR1 MDHEN, CDR2 SYDVKM. The CDR3 sequence is 15 residues long. CDR3 DNA: TGTGCCAGCAGTCCCGTAGGGGGGCGCACCGGGGAGCTGTTTTTT. Residues: CASSPVGGRTGELFF.

The genes are TRBV6-5 and TRBJ2-3; 7 bases match TRBD1. Per the germline V gene, CDR1 is MNHEY and CDR2 is SVGAGI. V was pared by 2 bases and J by 4 bases, with 6 bases of the junction left unmatched. This CDR3 has 15 residues. The CDR3 region is CASSYDRDPADTQYF. In DNA, the CDR3 is TGTGCCAGCAGTTACGACAGGGACCCCGCAGATACGCAGTATTTT.

In regard to this clonotype: The limits of the CDR3 on the DNA are not certain, so only TCRdb's listed CDR3 is given. V and J are TRBV28 and TRBJ2-2; the table's TRBD1 call for D was not verified on the DNA. Germline loops: CDR1 MDHEN, CDR2 SYDVKM. The CDR3 totals 16 residues, both ends included. CDR3 sequence: CASSFSGPVNTGELFF.